The text below deals with one T cell receptor beta chain. This clone was seen a few times. This receptor's antigen is unknown. No base qualities exist here, and no much larger clone lies one base off it. The sample originates from a study of CD8+ T cells in alopecia areata (dated by TCRdb to between 2017 and 2018). About the study as a whole: Treated patients were enrolled in an open-label pilot trial of oral tofacitinib at 5 to 10 mg twice daily for moderate-to-severe alopecia areata. Tofacitinib was given for 6 to 18 months, followed by 6 months of follow-up off drug to assess delayed response and recurrence. In treated patients, disease severity was measured using the SALT score, which gives the percentage of scalp surface area affected. To study T cell clonal expansion in alopecia areata, the researchers applied high-throughput TCRbeta sequencing to both the C3H/HeJ mouse model and human patients. On the human side, TCRbeta sequencing was run on scalp tissue and on sorted CD4+ and CD8+ peripheral blood T cells from healthy controls and from alopecia areata patients with either patchy or totalis/universalis disease. Patients on tofacitinib were biopsied at baseline and after 4 and 24 weeks of treatment, and several of the patients also had a later scalp biopsy. Scalp clonality was compared across normal scalp (n=4), patchy alopecia areata scalp (n=8), and alopecia totalis/universalis scalp (n=8). The RNA source kit depended on sample type: the PAXgene miRNA kit for fixed scalp, the miRNeasy kit for PBMCs, and the RNeasy kit for mouse skin. TCRbeta CDR3 regions were amplified by immunoSEQ multiplex PCR using 35 Vbeta forward and 13 Jbeta reverse primers. The full study reports these points: Because the treated cohort was small and included a single nonresponder, larger studies are needed to assess links between baseline CD8+ expansion and response. Resident alphabeta T cells in normal human skin are also sequenced, complicating scalp TCR repertoire analysis, unlike mouse skin dominated by gammadelta T cells. Many expanded lesional clones persisted in scalp and blood during tofacitinib treatment, which may partly explain relapse after stopping treatment. TCR sequences shared between patients were less clear than in mice, possibly partly because of HLA diversity in the patient population. Tofacitinib significantly decreased scalp clonality and the number of expanded CD8+ clones among the top 100 scalp clones. Lesional scalp, especially in alopecia totalis/universalis, showed higher clonality and more expanded CD8+ clones than normal scalp, suggesting antigenic drive.

The time point label corresponds to: around 29 days on oral tofacitinib. The sample's treatment or condition label is to be understood as: oral pan-JAK inhibitor, 5-10 mg twice daily. Peripheral blood and lesional scalp punch biopsies were obtained from patients with alopecia areata. After PBMCs were isolated by density centrifugation and stained for CD3, CD4 and CD8, a FACSAria was used to sort CD4+ and CD8+ T cells. Library preparation was by the immunoSEQ multiplex PCR assay. To provide template for TCR sequencing, every sample had RNA extracted and reverse transcribed into cDNA. SuperScript III was used to make first-strand cDNA, primed with a 2:1 mix of oligo-dT and random hexamers. Amplification bias was assessed with a synthetic immune receptor repertoire, and residual bias was removed computationally. The original pipeline was this. Raw reads were preprocessed to remove errors, and CDR3 was defined by IMGT conventions from the conserved cysteine to phenylalanine. To get clonality, Shannon entropy was normalized by log2 of the number of productive unique TCRs and the result was subtracted from 1. Scalp TCRbeta sequences were cross-referenced with sorted blood CD4 and CD8 repertoires so that the CD4 or CD8 identity of scalp clones could be inferred. The source is immuneACCESS, and TCRdb retained only in-frame sequences with V and J called. Part of the clones is not carried over; for the studies checked, unresolved V genes explain less than half of this, and the remainder is unexplained. V, J and clone size derive from that table, while D and trimming were established from the DNA sequence. The sample records some 120,000 clones, over 55% of which are singletons. Around 5.7% of the sample rests with the top ten.

CDR1 and CDR2, per the germline V gene, are SGHRS and YFSETQ. From its cysteine to its phenylalanine, the CDR3 spans 13 amino acids. The only DNA kept is the CDR3, 39 bases in frame from the first base. The junction carries 12 bases between V and J, which are trimmed by 4 bases and 4 bases respectively. This receptor was taken from a human donor with alopecia areata. This chain is built from TRBV5-1 and TRBJ2-7; TRBD2 is perhaps the D gene, given 5 matching bases. The sample here was CD4+ T cells sorted from blood, taken at week 4, from a patient treated with tofacitinib. The CDR3 corresponds to CASSTDRGYEQYF. The nucleotides read TGCGCCAGCAGCACCGACCGGGGTTACGAGCAGTACTTC.